This T cell receptor beta chain was captured in a study of T cell responses to AZD1222 COVID-19 vaccine. Study details: Pooling was applied to second doses at about 4 or about 12 weeks. The study's findings and limits: Most donors were white British, females outnumbered males, and clonal diversity was possibly underestimated. Samples come after the peak T cell response, not at day 14. The breadth and depth of Spike-specific TCRs increased once two AZD1222 doses had been given.

There are 16 residues in the CDR3. CDR1 is SGHRS, CDR2 YFSETQ, per germline. The V and J ends lost 1 base and 12 bases respectively, with 26 bases between them. Repertoires were generated with immunoSEQ multiplex PCR, while TCRdb's copy carries only in-frame clones and drops some. The sample holds roughly 100,000 clones; roughly nine tenths are singletons and the top ten take 45%. This clone was observed once. Antigen unknown. This TCR was sampled from an adult in good health. Sequenced here: peripheral blood, sampled on day 0 of AZD1222 vaccination. The rearrangement joins TRBV5-1 to TRBJ2-7, with no clear D. The CDR3 loop reads CASSLSLGYSQPKRYF. DNA for the CDR3: TGCGCCAGCAGCTTGAGTCTCGGCTACTCACAACCAAAGAGGTACTTC.